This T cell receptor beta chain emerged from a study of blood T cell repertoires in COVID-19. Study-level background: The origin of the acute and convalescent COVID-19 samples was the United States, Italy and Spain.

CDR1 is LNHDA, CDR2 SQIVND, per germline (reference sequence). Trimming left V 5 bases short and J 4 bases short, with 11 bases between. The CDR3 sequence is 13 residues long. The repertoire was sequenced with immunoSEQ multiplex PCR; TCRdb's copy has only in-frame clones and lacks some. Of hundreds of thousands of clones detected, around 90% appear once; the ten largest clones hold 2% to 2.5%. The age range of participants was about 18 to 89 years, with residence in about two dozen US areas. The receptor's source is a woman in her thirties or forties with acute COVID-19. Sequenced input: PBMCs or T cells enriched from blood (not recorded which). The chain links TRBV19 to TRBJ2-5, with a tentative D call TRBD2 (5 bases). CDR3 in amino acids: CASSEGRGETQYF. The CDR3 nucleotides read TGTGCCAGTAGTGAGGGTCGGGGAGAGACCCAGTACTTC.